Shown below are 20 T cell receptor beta chains from a single sample sequenced in a study of T cell repertoires and HLA-DP antigens (dated by TCRdb to 2016 to 2019). These TCRs' antigens remain unknown. Receptor amplification or capture employed the immunoSEQ multiplex PCR assay. TCRdb took this table from immuneACCESS and kept in-frame rearrangements with V and J called. Such tables lack part of the clones; where checked against another copy, unresolved V genes explain under half of the gap, and the rest is unexplained. The sample records 65,000 to 95,000 clones, around 80% of which are singletons. 1.5% to 2% of the sample lies in the top ten. Sequenced input: CD4+ T cells from PBMCs. The receptor source for this set is a man in his fifties or sixties in good health and CMV-seronegative.

This chain connects TRBV18 to TRBJ1-1, with D perhaps TRBD1 (6 bases). V dropped 2 bases and J dropped 4 bases, with 14 bases sitting between them. The germline V gene encodes CDR1 KGHSH and CDR2 LQKENI. The CDR3 contains 15 residues. In DNA, the CDR3 is TGTGCCAGCTCACCAAAACAGGGAAGTAGCACTGAAGCTTTCTTT. Residues: CASSPKQGSSTEAFF.

The chain employs TRBV6-5 and TRBJ1-5; possible D gene TRBD1, 6 bases. V gave up 0 bases and J gave up 4 bases, with 13 bases separating them. The CDR3 is 16 residues long. Germline V lookup: CDR1 MNHEY, CDR2 SVGAGI. The CDR3 coding sequence is TGTGCCAGCAGTTACTCGAATGTAGGGGGGAATCAGCCCCAGCATTTT. It specifies CASSYSNVGGNQPQHF.

The V call is TRBV5-1, the J call TRBJ2-5, with no clear D. The germline CDR1 and CDR2 sequences are SGHRS and YFSETQ. This CDR3 has 15 amino acids. V lost 0 bases and J lost 1, with 10 bases in between. CDR3 nucleotides: TGCGCCAGCAGCTTGGCCTTAGGGCCCCAAGAGACCCAGTACTTC. Translated, it gives CASSLALGPQETQYF.

V gene TRBV7-7 combines with J gene TRBJ2-1; 8 nucleotides match TRBD1. The V gene end was trimmed by 0 bases and the J gene end by 6 bases; junction bases not matched to a gene: 1. CDR3 size: 14 residues. CDR1 and CDR2 (germline): SSHAT, FNYEAQ (reference sequence). In nucleotides, the CDR3 is TGTGCCAGCAGCTTAGCACAGGGGGTCAATGAGCAGTTCTTC. It encodes CASSLAQGVNEQFF.

The genes are TRBV6-5 and TRBJ2-5; a weak D match, TRBD1 (5 bases). Germline V gene sequence: CDR1 MNHEY, CDR2 SVGAGI. With 6 bases removed from V and 2 bases from J, the gap between germline ends came to 7 bases. This CDR3 is 12 amino acids long. This CDR3 is CASRRQQETQYF. As DNA, the CDR3 is TGTGCCAGCAGGCGACAGCAAGAGACCCAGTACTTC.

The V gene is TRBV7-2, the J gene TRBJ1-6, with 7 bases identical to TRBD1. V shed 5 bases, J shed 7 bases, and the junction held 2 bases outside the gene matches. Germline V lookup: CDR1 SGHTA, CDR2 FQGNSA. CDR3 length equals 13 residues. The CDR3 sequence is CASSRGQNSPLHF. Written as DNA, the CDR3 is TGTGCCAGCAGCCGGGGACAGAATTCACCCCTCCACTTT.

The genes are TRBV7-2 and TRBJ1-2; tentatively, D is TRBD1 (5 bases). CDR3 length: 15 residues. Germline V gene sequence: CDR1 SGHTA, CDR2 FQGNSA. V was cut by 3 bases and J by 6 bases, with 17 bases left in between. CDR3 nucleotides: TGTGCCAGCAGCTTGGCCGGGGGGATCGATCATGGCTACACCTTC. Residues: CASSLAGGIDHGYTF.

This clone was seen a handful of times. The chain combines TRBV2 with TRBJ1-4; D not certain. With 6 bases removed from V and 8 bases from J, the gap between germline ends came to 16 bases. Germline V gives CDR1 SNHLY, CDR2 FYNNEI. This CDR3 is 14 amino acids long. The CDR3 nucleotides are TGTGCCAGCAGCGGGCGAGGCCTTGGAGAAAAACTGTTTTTT. This sequence encodes CASSGRGLGEKLFF.

The rearrangement links TRBV2 to TRBJ2-5, with D perhaps assigned TRBD1 or TRBD2 (6 bases each). The CDR3 loop spans 14 amino acids. Trimming cost V 6 bases and J 5 bases, with 16 bases left between them. Germline lookup yields CDR1 SNHLY and CDR2 FYNNEI. The chain's CDR3 is CASSVRQGRETQYF. CDR3 DNA sequence: TGTGCCAGCAGCGTGAGGCAGGGGAGGGAGACCCAGTACTTC.

There are a few counts of this clone. CDR3 residues: CASSFRDSKTGAFF. Here the CDR3 DNA reads TGTGCCAGCAGCTTTAGGGACAGTAAGACTGGGGCTTTCTTT. The rearrangement links TRBV7-9 to TRBJ1-1; TRBD1 agrees at 7 bases. The CDR3 is made up of 14 amino acids. Trimming at V came to 3 bases and at J to 11 bases, leaving 12 bases not matched to a gene. Germline V gene lookup returns CDR1 SEHNR and CDR2 FQNEAQ (reference sequence).

The V call is TRBV19, the J call TRBJ2-5; D is possibly TRBD2 (6 bases). V was trimmed by 3 bases and J by 2 bases, leaving 19 bases between them. Germline CDR1 LNHDA, CDR2 SQIVND (reference sequence). This CDR3 comprises 17 residues. CDR3 protein: CASSMGPGQGGQETQYF. For the CDR3, the DNA is TGTGCCAGTAGTATGGGCCCCGGGCAGGGAGGACAAGAGACCCAGTACTTC.

The sample holds one count of this clone. The chain couples TRBV19 to TRBJ1-2, with D possibly TRBD1 on 5 matching bases. The V end was cut by 0 bases, the J end by 7 bases, with 12 bases between. The CDR3 is 14 amino acids. Per the germline V gene, CDR1 is LNHDA and CDR2 is SQIVND (reference sequence). In DNA, the CDR3 is TGTGCCAGTAGTATAGAACCGGGCCAGGGTGGCTACACCTTC. Amino acid sequence: CASSIEPGQGGYTF.

The rearrangement joins TRBV7-8 to TRBJ2-2, with 8 bases fitting TRBD2. Germline values: CDR1 SGHVS, CDR2 FQNEAQ. This CDR3 is built from 15 residues. J lost 5 bases, V lost 4 bases, and 6 bases had no gene match. The CDR3 DNA reads as TGTGCCAGCAGCTCGTACGCGGGGGGAACCGGGGAGCTGTTTTTT. Translation gives CASSSYAGGTGELFF. The full variable domain, its missing parts supplied by reference TRBV7-8 and TRBJ2-2, is GAGVSQSPRYKVAKRGQDVALRCDPISGHVSLFWYQQALGQGPEFLTYFQNEAQLDKSGLPSDRFFAERPEGSVSTLKIQRTQQEDSAVYLCASSSYAGGTGELFFGEGSRLTVL.

The chain combines TRBV30 with TRBJ1-6, with D possibly matching TRBD1 (6 bases). V lost 3 bases and J 7 bases, leaving 16 bases between the germline ends. This CDR3 has 15 residues. Germline assignment: CDR1 GTSNPN and CDR2 SVGIG (reference sequence). The CDR3 DNA sequence: TGTGCCTGGAGAGAGGACAGAAAACGCAATTCACCCCTCCACTTT. It is translated as CAWREDRKRNSPLHF.

CDR3 sequence (DNA): TGTGCCAGTAGTATAAGTCGAGGGAATGAAAAACTGTTTTTT. This sequence encodes CASSISRGNEKLFF. The chain recombines TRBV19 with TRBJ1-4; D unresolved. V lost 2 bases and J lost 5, with 9 bases in between. CDR3 length equals 14 residues. CDR1 and CDR2 (germline): LNHDA, SQIVND (reference sequence).

The chain is built from TRBV4-2 and TRBJ2-2; D perhaps matches TRBD1 (5 bases). The CDR3 is made up of 14 amino acids. V was shortened by 7 bases and J by 1 base, with 10 bases between the two germline ends. In germline, CDR1 is LGHNA, CDR2 YNFKEQ. The CDR3 protein is CASNQQGNTGELFF. The CDR3, as DNA: TGTGCCAGCAACCAGCAGGGGAACACCGGGGAGCTGTTTTTT.

The chain combines TRBV7-9 with TRBJ1-1; D is unresolved. The V end was cut by 5 bases, the J end by 8 bases, with 21 bases between. Looked up from germline, CDR1 is SEHNR and CDR2 is FQNEAQ (reference sequence). The CDR3 loop spans 15 amino acids. The DNA of the CDR3 is TGTGCCAGCAGCCCGCGGGCGGGCGTGTTGAACGAAGCTTTCTTT. As protein: CASSPRAGVLNEAFF.

V gene TRBV9 combines with J gene TRBJ1-2; TRBD1 might be the D (6 bases). CDR3 length: 14 amino acids. Germline CDR1 and CDR2: SGDLS and YYNGEE. V gave up 3 bases and J gave up 2 bases, with 11 bases separating them. This CDR3 reads CASSARTGNYGYTF. Here the CDR3 DNA reads TGTGCCAGCAGCGCAAGAACAGGGAACTATGGCTACACCTTC.

The chain employs TRBV2 and TRBJ2-1; D may be TRBD2 (5 bases). The CDR3 spans 13 residues. CDR1 and CDR2 from the germline V gene are SNHLY and FYNNEI. V shed 6 bases and J shed 7 bases, with 13 bases lying between them. CDR3 sequence: CASRDSTFNEQFF. DNA of the CDR3: TGTGCCAGCAGGGACTCCACGTTTAATGAGCAGTTCTTC. Using reference TRBV2 and TRBJ2-1 for the parts outside the CDR3, the full variable domain is EPEVTQTPSHQVTQMGQEVILRCVPISNHLYFYWYRQILGQKVEFLVSFYNNEISEKSEIFDDQFSVERPDGSNFTLKIRSTKLEDSAMYFCASRDSTFNEQFFGPGTRLTVL.

The J gene is TRBJ2-5, the V gene TRBV11-2, with 12 bases fitting TRBD2. J was trimmed by 5 bases and V by 5 bases; bases with no gene match: 12. Germline CDR1 and CDR2: SGHAT and FQNNGV. The CDR3 spans 17 residues. CDR3 DNA: TGTGCCAGCAGCACCCGACTAGCGGGGGAATTGTGGGAGACCCAGTACTTC. It is translated as CASSTRLAGELWETQYF.